Below, 17 T cell receptor beta chains from the same sample are listed, as sequenced in a study of T cell repertoires in chronic hepatitis B. Here immunoSEQ multiplex PCR was the method, and the copy in TCRdb shows in-frame clones only, minus some. The repertoire holds around 660 clones, with roughly 89% as singletons. Input material: total CD8+ T cells from PBMCs. These receptors all stem from a human donor with chronic hepatitis B virus infection.

J is TRBJ1-1 and V is TRBV4-1; D remains unclear. V was cut by 0 bases and J by 5 bases, with 7 bases left in between. The CDR3 has 13 residues. Germline loops: CDR1 MGHRA, CDR2 YSYEKL. The CDR3 bases are TGCGCCAGCAGCCAAGATCTGGGGACTGAAGCTTTCTTT. Translated, it gives CASSQDLGTEAFF.

The chain is built from TRBV6-4 and TRBJ2-7; 11 nucleotides agree with TRBD1. The germline CDR1 and CDR2 sequences are MRHNA and SNTAGT. The V gene end was trimmed by 2 bases and the J gene end by 0 bases; junction bases not matched to a gene: 0. This CDR3 spans 15 amino acids. This CDR3 reads CASSDGTGGSYEQYF. The CDR3 bases are TGTGCCAGCAGTGACGGGACAGGGGGCTCCTACGAGCAGTACTTC.

The gene calls are TRBV5-1 and TRBJ1-2; TRBD1 might be the D (6 bases). The CDR3 runs to 13 residues. Germline lookup yields CDR1 SGHRS and CDR2 YFSETQ. Trimming pared 1 base from V and 7 bases from J, leaving 11 bases between. The CDR3 DNA sequence: TGCGCCAGCAGCTTGCGGGGGGGCACTGGCTACACCTTC. Translation gives CASSLRGGTGYTF.

The V call is TRBV19, the J call TRBJ2-7, with D perhaps TRBD2 (5 bases). V was shortened by 5 bases and J by 3 bases, with 14 bases between the two germline ends. CDR1 and CDR2 from the germline V gene are LNHDA and SQIVND (reference sequence). This CDR3 has 14 residues. CDR3 protein: CASSSVEVHYEQYF. CDR3 in DNA: TGTGCCAGTAGTTCGGTGGAGGTGCACTACGAGCAGTACTTC.

This clone was detected a few times. The chain employs TRBV4-1 and TRBJ1-1, with D tentatively TRBD1 (6 bases). V gave up 0 bases and J gave up 1 base, with 9 bases separating them. Germline V gene sequence: CDR1 MGHRA, CDR2 YSYEKL. This CDR3 is built from 15 residues. CDR3 nucleotide sequence: TGCGCCAGCAGCCAAGAAGAAGGGGGGAACACTGAAGCTTTCTTT. Its protein product is CASSQEEGGNTEAFF.

This chain links TRBV2 with TRBJ2-5; D ambiguous. Trimming left V 1 base short and J 5 bases short, with 8 bases between. Germline V gene lookup returns CDR1 SNHLY and CDR2 FYNNEI. CDR3 length: 13 residues. The CDR3 nucleotides are TGTGCCAGCAGTGAAGGGCGGTGGGAGACCCAGTACTTC. Its protein is CASSEGRWETQYF. Full variable domain (remainder filled in from reference TRBV2 and TRBJ2-5): EPEVTQTPSHQVTQMGQEVILRCVPISNHLYFYWYRQILGQKVEFLVSFYNNEISEKSEIFDDQFSVERPDGSNFTLKIRSTKLEDSAMYFCASSEGRWETQYFGPGTRLLVL.

J is TRBJ2-7 and V is TRBV18; 9 nucleotides align to TRBD1. The CDR3 consists of 16 residues. The germline gives CDR1 KGHSH, CDR2 LQKENI. After removal of 1 base from V and 2 bases from J, the junction contained 6 bases not matched to a gene. The CDR3 sequence is CASSPRDRAYPYEQYF. CDR3 nucleotide sequence: TGTGCCAGCTCACCACGGGACAGGGCATATCCCTACGAGCAGTACTTC.

The rearrangement joins TRBV6-5 to TRBJ2-7, with 9 bases aligning to TRBD1. V lost 6 bases, J lost 4 bases, and 7 bases stayed unmatched. Germline CDR1 and CDR2: MNHEY and SVGAGI. This CDR3 is built from 14 residues. CDR3 nucleotides: TGTGCCAGCAGCCCCGGGACAGGGCGGTACGAGCAGTACTTC. This encodes CASSPGTGRYEQYF.

J is TRBJ2-1 and V is TRBV19; 11 bases fit TRBD2. The CDR3 is 17 amino acids. V was pared by 5 bases and J by 4 bases, with 10 bases of the junction left unmatched. Germline V CDR1 and CDR2: LNHDA, SQIVND (reference sequence). The DNA of the CDR3 is TGTGCCAGTAGTCTCCTCCCGGGACTAGCGGAGTACAATGAGCAGTTCTTC. Translating it yields CASSLLPGLAEYNEQFF.

This chain uses TRBV9 with TRBJ2-7, with 7 bases identical to TRBD2. The CDR3 extends over 14 amino acids. Germline V gene sequence: CDR1 SGDLS, CDR2 YYNGEE. Unmatched junction bases numbered 6, after V lost 2 bases and J lost 4 bases. CDR3 nucleotide sequence: TGTGCCAGCAGCGTGGGGGAGGGCTTATACGAGCAGTACTTC. It translates to CASSVGEGLYEQYF. The full variable domain, in which reference TRBV9 and TRBJ2-7 provide the parts outside the CDR3, is DSGVTQTPKHLITATGQRVTLRCSPRSGDLSVYWYQQSLDQGLQFLIQYYNGEERAKGNILERFSAQQFPDLHSELNLSSLELGDSALYFCASSVGEGLYEQYFGPGTRLTVT.

This clone has more than one count but fewer than ten. The gene calls are TRBV6-4 and TRBJ2-2; D is ambiguous. Trimming took off 3 bases at V and 3 bases at J, with 8 bases between the two ends. There are 14 residues in the CDR3. Germline assignment: CDR1 MRHNA and CDR2 SNTAGT. The CDR3 loop is CASSEKTDTGELFF. The CDR3 coding sequence is TGTGCCAGCAGTGAAAAAACAGACACCGGGGAGCTGTTTTTT.

The rearrangement links TRBV5-4 to TRBJ1-1, with D tentatively TRBD1 (6 bases). V shed 1 base and J shed 4 bases, with 8 bases lying between them. Germline CDR1 is SGHNT and CDR2 is YYREEE (reference sequence). This CDR3 has 13 residues. The CDR3 region is CASSLRGATEAFF. CDR3 DNA: TGTGCCAGCAGCTTGCGGGGGGCCACTGAAGCTTTCTTT.

The rearrangement joins TRBV27 to TRBJ2-1; D possibly corresponds to TRBD2 (5 bases). Trimming left V 6 bases short and J 0 bases short, with 6 bases between. The CDR3 extends over 13 amino acids. The germline CDR1 and CDR2 sequences are MNHEY and SMNVEV (reference sequence). The CDR3 spells CASRDSSYNEQFF. Written as DNA, the CDR3 is TGTGCCAGCAGGGACTCCTCCTACAATGAGCAGTTCTTC.

This clone was seen once. This sequence joins TRBV30 and TRBJ1-1, with 7 bases identical to TRBD1. The CDR3 spans 20 residues. The V segment lost 4 bases and the J segment 5 bases; nucleotides outside the gene matches: 28. Per the germline V gene, CDR1 is GTSNPN and CDR2 is SVGIG (reference sequence). The DNA of the CDR3 is TGTGCCTGGAAAAATCGGCTTCAGTTTGCCTCGACAGGGACACGGACTGAAGCTTTCTTT. Its translation: CAWKNRLQFASTGTRTEAFF.

The rearrangement uses TRBV2 and TRBJ2-1; 8 bases line up with TRBD1. The germline CDR1 and CDR2 sequences are SNHLY and FYNNEI. The length of the CDR3 is 14 residues. V shed 7 bases and J 6 bases; nucleotides not matched to a gene: 8. The chain's CDR3 is CASTGGVVSNEQFF. The CDR3 region has the DNA TGTGCCAGCACAGGGGGCGTCGTCTCCAATGAGCAGTTCTTC. Full variable domain (remainder filled in from reference TRBV2 and TRBJ2-1): EPEVTQTPSHQVTQMGQEVILRCVPISNHLYFYWYRQILGQKVEFLVSFYNNEISEKSEIFDDQFSVERPDGSNFTLKIRSTKLEDSAMYFCASTGGVVSNEQFFGPGTRLTVL.

V usage is TRBV19 and J usage is TRBJ2-3; 8 bases align to TRBD1. The CDR3 has 14 amino acids. CDR1 is LNHDA, CDR2 SQIVND, per germline (reference sequence). With 7 bases clipped from V and 2 bases from J, the junction kept 5 bases outside the gene matches. The CDR3 reads CASNNRGATDTQYF. CDR3 nucleotides: TGTGCCAGTAATAACAGGGGGGCCACAGATACGCAGTATTTT.

This clone has a handful of counts. The gene calls are TRBV27 and TRBJ2-5; the D gene is possibly TRBD2 (6 bases). Looked up from germline, CDR1 is MNHEY and CDR2 is SMNVEV (reference sequence). CDR3 length: 13 residues. Trimming took off 5 bases at V and 5 bases at J, with 12 bases between the two ends. CDR3 in amino acids: CASSPSAWETQYF. The CDR3 nucleotides are TGTGCCAGCAGTCCTAGCGCCTGGGAGACCCAGTACTTC.